The TCR beta chain described here comes from a study of blood T cell repertoires in COVID-19. Overall study context: T cells, B-cell-depleted T cells, or PBMCs supplied cDNA or gDNA.

The V end lost 5 bases, the J end lost 3 bases, and 14 bases lay between the germline ends. The CDR3 contains 14 residues. Per the germline V gene, CDR1 is SNHLY and CDR2 is FYNNEI. Participants were aged about 18 to 100 years from around 25 US areas. The repertoire was sequenced with immunoSEQ multiplex PCR; TCRdb's copy has only in-frame clones and lacks some. The table records more than 450,000 clones, 87% of them present only once. Material: PBMCs or T cells enriched from blood (not recorded which). The origin of this receptor is a woman between 18 and 30 years old who had recovered from COVID-19. The chain has TRBV2 and TRBJ2-7, with D possibly being TRBD1 (5 bases). Here the CDR3 reads CASSPSGPYYEQYF. CDR3 sequence (DNA): TGTGCCAGCAGTCCCTCAGGGCCCTACTACGAGCAGTACTTC.